The next 6 T cell receptor beta chains were all read from a single sample in a study of T cells in Graves' hyperthyroidism and ophthalmopathy. RNA transcripts yielded amplified TCR beta CDR3 regions. First-round RT-PCR targeting the TCR CDR3 was performed with the HTBI primer set. Each CDR3 protein gets one entry after TCRdb re-called the multiplex PCR reads with MiXCR. The sample includes fewer than 350,000 distinct CDR3 sequences, around a sixth of them seen just once. Material for sequencing was blood. These receptors came from a woman aged 40-49 years with Graves' ophthalmopathy.

This clonotype was seen ten or more times. In DNA form, the CDR3 reads TGTGCCAGTAGTACTAGGACAGGGTCATCCGGGACTGAAGCTTTCTTT. Translation gives CASSTRTGSSGTEAFF. This sequence joins TRBV19 and TRBJ1-1; TRBD1 agrees at 8 bases. The CDR3 has 16 amino acids. Germline V gives CDR1 LNHDA, CDR2 SQIVND (reference sequence). J lost 5 bases, V lost 4 bases, and 12 bases had no gene match.

In this sample, this clonotype turned up a few times. This sequence may be a read error, since a much larger clone differs from it by one base. This chain joins TRBV27 and TRBJ2-7; 10 bases map to TRBD2. The germline gives CDR1 MNHEY, CDR2 SMNVEV (reference sequence). This CDR3 region has 15 residues. CDR3 bases: TGTGTCAGCAGTTTATCAGCGGGAGGGTCCTACGAGCAGTACTTC. Translation gives CVSSLSAGGSYEQYF.

At least ten counts were recorded for this clonotype. The V and J genes are TRBV5-1 and TRBJ1-2; a possible D gene is TRBD1 (6 bases). The CDR3 sequence is 13 residues long. Trimming removed 4 bases from V and 8 bases from J, with 15 bases in between. Germline CDR1 is SGHRS and CDR2 is YFSETQ. The CDR3 loop is CASSGPGARGYTF. The CDR3 DNA reads as TGCGCCAGCAGCGGACCGGGGGCGCGAGGCTACACCTTC.

This clonotype has just a few counts. The rearrangement links TRBV30 to TRBJ2-6; D is ambiguous. The germline V gene encodes CDR1 GTSNPN and CDR2 SVGIG (reference sequence). The CDR3 runs 11 residues. Trimming left V 5 bases short and J 2 bases short, with 1 base between. CDR3 DNA: TGTGCCTGGGCTGGGGCCAACGTCCTGACTTTC. Amino acids: CAWAGANVLTF.

This clonotype was recorded at least ten times. V gene TRBV18 combines with J gene TRBJ1-2; the D gene is possibly TRBD1 (5 bases). Germline-derived CDR1 and CDR2 are KGHSH and LQKENI. The V gene lost 4 bases and the J gene lost 3 bases, with 24 bases spanning the gap. CDR3 length: 18 residues. Here the CDR3 DNA reads TGTGCCAGCTCACTCGCAGGGCCAAGCCTGACAACCGACTATGGCTACACCTTC. Translated: CASSLAGPSLTTDYGYTF.

This clonotype has a count of ten or more. The genes are TRBV30 and TRBJ2-2; D gene unclear. This CDR3 spans 17 amino acids. Trimming took off 0 bases at V and 4 bases at J, with 18 bases between the two ends. CDR1 is GTSNPN, CDR2 SVGIG, per germline (reference sequence). DNA of the CDR3: TGTGCCTGGAGTGTACTTGGCGCACTATCGGGCACCGGGGAGCTGTTTTTT. This translates into CAWSVLGALSGTGELFF.